The rows below give T cell receptor beta chains drawn from one sample of a study of beta chain features in type 1 diabetes. Method: immunoSEQ multiplex PCR; TCRdb's copy keeps in-frame clones and lacks some. The sample lists about 270,000 clones, roughly an eighth occurring once. Material for sequencing was naive CD4+ T cells from blood. The receptors come from a man aged 30 to 45 with type 1 diabetes. Each CDR3 is given with its conserved first and last residue. Fields, in order: J gene, clone size, D gene, V gene, CDR3 protein, CDR3 DNA. A D gene is named only where the DNA matches it firmly. Clone size is given for some rows only: seen once, a few or many times, or a class if the clone is expanded.

J gene: TRBJ2-3
clone size: NA
D gene: TRBD2
V gene: TRBV9
CDR3 protein: CASSVDGRADTQYF
CDR3 DNA: TGTGCCAGCAGCGTAGACGGGAGGGCAGATACGCAGTATTTT

J gene: TRBJ2-7
clone size: NA
D gene: NA
V gene: TRBV7-3
CDR3 protein: CASSLGPGESSYEQYF
CDR3 DNA: TGTGCCAGCAGCTTGGGCCCGGGGGAGAGCTCCTACGAGCAGTACTTC

J gene: TRBJ2-2
clone size: NA
D gene: TRBD2
V gene: TRBV5-4
CDR3 protein: CATQPSGSSNGELFF
CDR3 DNA: TGTGCCACCCAGCCCAGCGGGAGTAGTAACGGGGAGCTGTTTTTT

J gene: TRBJ2-3
clone size: few
D gene: NA
V gene: TRBV7-2
CDR3 protein: CASSPGVADTQYF
CDR3 DNA: TGTGCCAGCAGCCCGGGAGTAGCGGATACGCAGTATTTT

J gene: TRBJ2-3
clone size: few
D gene: TRBD2
V gene: TRBV4-2
CDR3 protein: CASSQVGAGGFTDTQYF
CDR3 DNA: TGTGCCAGCAGCCAAGTCGGGGCGGGAGGGTTCACAGATACGCAGTATTTT

J gene: TRBJ2-1
clone size: few
D gene: NA
V gene: TRBV9
CDR3 protein: CASSVEGSYNEQFF
CDR3 DNA: TGTGCCAGCAGCGTGGAGGGCTCCTACAATGAGCAGTTCTTC

J gene: TRBJ2-2
clone size: NA
D gene: NA
V gene: TRBV5-1
CDR3 protein: CASSPRTENTGELFF
CDR3 DNA: TGCGCCAGCAGCCCCAGGACAGAAAACACCGGGGAGCTGTTTTTT

J gene: TRBJ2-7
clone size: NA
D gene: TRBD1
V gene: TRBV2
CDR3 protein: CASRPGTGGYEQYF
CDR3 DNA: TGTGCCAGCAGGCCCGGGACAGGGGGCTACGAGCAGTACTTC

J gene: TRBJ2-6
clone size: few
D gene: NA
V gene: TRBV5-1
CDR3 protein: CASSLEGAPGGANVLTF
CDR3 DNA: TGCGCCAGCAGCTTGGAAGGGGCGCCTGGCGGGGCCAACGTCCTGACTTTC

J gene: TRBJ2-1
clone size: NA
D gene: NA
V gene: TRBV9
CDR3 protein: CASSVAPPGSIHEQFF
CDR3 DNA: TGTGCCAGCAGCGTAGCCCCCCCGGGGAGTATCCATGAGCAGTTCTTC

J gene: TRBJ1-1
clone size: few
D gene: TRBD1
V gene: TRBV28
CDR3 protein: CASYTPATGGTEAFF
CDR3 DNA: TGTGCCAGCTATACCCCGGCGACAGGGGGAACTGAAGCTTTCTTT

J gene: TRBJ1-2
clone size: few
D gene: TRBD1
V gene: TRBV5-1
CDR3 protein: CASSSTGGAGGYTF
CDR3 DNA: TGCGCCAGCAGTTCTACAGGGGGCGCCGGGGGCTACACCTTC

J gene: TRBJ2-6
clone size: NA
D gene: NA
V gene: TRBV5-4
CDR3 protein: CASSLKGAGANVLTF
CDR3 DNA: TGTGCCAGCAGCTTGAAGGGAGCCGGGGCCAACGTCCTGACTTTC

J gene: TRBJ2-7
clone size: NA
D gene: TRBD1
V gene: TRBV7-9
CDR3 protein: CASSDRGEQYF
CDR3 DNA: TGTGCCAGCAGTGACAGGGGCGAGCAGTACTTC

J gene: TRBJ1-5
clone size: NA
D gene: NA
V gene: TRBV5-4
CDR3 protein: CASSFTGQISQPQHF
CDR3 DNA: TGTGCCAGCAGCTTCACCGGACAGATTTCCCAGCCCCAGCATTTT

J gene: TRBJ2-3
clone size: few
D gene: TRBD2
V gene: TRBV5-4
CDR3 protein: CASSLFQQRGTDTQYF
CDR3 DNA: TGTGCCAGCAGCTTGTTTCAGCAGCGGGGAACAGATACGCAGTATTTT

J gene: TRBJ1-5
clone size: NA
D gene: NA
V gene: TRBV28
CDR3 protein: CASNPRGAGNQPQHF
CDR3 DNA: TGTGCCAGCAACCCACGGGGAGCCGGCAATCAGCCCCAGCATTTT

J gene: TRBJ2-3
clone size: many
D gene: NA
V gene: TRBV29-1
CDR3 protein: CSVGRGGSAGHATDTQYF
CDR3 DNA: TGCAGCGTTGGACGGGGTGGTTCGGCAGGCCACGCCACAGATACGCAGTATTTT

J gene: TRBJ2-3
clone size: NA
D gene: NA
V gene: TRBV29-1
CDR3 protein: CSVSSWTADTQYF
CDR3 DNA: TGCAGCGTTTCCTCCTGGACTGCAGATACGCAGTATTTT

J gene: TRBJ2-2
clone size: NA
D gene: NA
V gene: TRBV4-3
CDR3 protein: CASSQGGGANTGELFF
CDR3 DNA: TGCGCCAGCAGCCAAGGTGGGGGCGCGAACACCGGGGAGCTGTTTTTT

J gene: TRBJ1-2
clone size: NA
D gene: TRBD1
V gene: TRBV27
CDR3 protein: CASSTTGARGYTF
CDR3 DNA: TGTGCCAGCAGTACAACAGGGGCGAGGGGCTACACCTTC

J gene: TRBJ1-2
clone size: NA
D gene: NA
V gene: TRBV29-1
CDR3 protein: CSVGGGGQPNYGYTF
CDR3 DNA: TGCAGCGTTGGGGGCGGTGGACAGCCTAACTATGGCTACACCTTC

J gene: TRBJ2-5
clone size: NA
D gene: TRBD1
V gene: TRBV5-1
CDR3 protein: CASSSGTGGEETQYF
CDR3 DNA: TGCGCCAGCAGCTCCGGGACAGGGGGCGAAGAGACCCAGTACTTC

J gene: TRBJ2-1
clone size: many
D gene: NA
V gene: TRBV7-9
CDR3 protein: CASSQPSTRSEQFF
CDR3 DNA: TGTGCCAGCAGCCAACCCTCGACTAGGAGTGAGCAGTTCTTC

J gene: TRBJ1-5
clone size: NA
D gene: NA
V gene: TRBV5-1
CDR3 protein: CASSLEGVGQPQHF
CDR3 DNA: TGCGCCAGCAGCTTGGAGGGGGTTGGTCAGCCCCAGCATTTT

J gene: TRBJ2-3
clone size: few
D gene: NA
V gene: TRBV12-5
CDR3 protein: CASGEGTSTDTQYF
CDR3 DNA: TGTGCTAGTGGCGAGGGAACTAGCACAGATACGCAGTATTTT

J gene: TRBJ2-1
clone size: few
D gene: TRBD2
V gene: TRBV5-1
CDR3 protein: CASSSYGVERGDNEQFF
CDR3 DNA: TGCGCCAGCAGCTCCTATGGTGTAGAGCGGGGAGACAATGAGCAGTTCTTC

J gene: TRBJ2-3
clone size: few
D gene: TRBD1
V gene: TRBV2
CDR3 protein: CASSKRTGAYTDTQYF
CDR3 DNA: TGTGCCAGCAGTAAACGGACAGGAGCCTACACAGATACGCAGTATTTT

J gene: TRBJ2-5
clone size: NA
D gene: NA
V gene: TRBV6-5
CDR3 protein: CASSPGETQYF
CDR3 DNA: TGTGCCAGCAGTCCGGGGGAGACCCAGTACTTC

J gene: TRBJ2-3
clone size: few
D gene: NA
V gene: TRBV6-5
CDR3 protein: CASNPPGTDTQYF
CDR3 DNA: TGTGCCAGCAATCCCCCGGGGACAGATACGCAGTATTTT

J gene: TRBJ2-3
clone size: NA
D gene: TRBD2
V gene: TRBV12-5
CDR3 protein: CASGPGTSGATDTQYF
CDR3 DNA: TGTGCTAGTGGCCCCGGGACTAGCGGGGCCACAGATACGCAGTATTTT

J gene: TRBJ2-5
clone size: few
D gene: TRBD2
V gene: TRBV7-2
CDR3 protein: CASSPGLAGVETQYF
CDR3 DNA: TGTGCCAGCAGCCCGGGACTAGCGGGAGTAGAGACCCAGTACTTC

J gene: TRBJ2-7
clone size: NA
D gene: NA
V gene: TRBV7-2
CDR3 protein: CASSLGLANLEQYF
CDR3 DNA: TGTGCCAGCAGCTTAGGGCTAGCCAACCTCGAGCAGTACTTC

J gene: TRBJ2-3
clone size: NA
D gene: TRBD2
V gene: TRBV2
CDR3 protein: CASRLPGLAIQADTQYF
CDR3 DNA: TGTGCCAGCAGGTTACCGGGACTAGCGATTCAGGCAGATACGCAGTATTTT

J gene: TRBJ2-1
clone size: few
D gene: NA
V gene: TRBV6-6
CDR3 protein: CASSEAGNEQFF
CDR3 DNA: TGTGCCAGCAGTGAGGCAGGGAATGAGCAGTTCTTC

J gene: TRBJ1-5
clone size: few
D gene: NA
V gene: TRBV9
CDR3 protein: CASSAHPRGDQPQHF
CDR3 DNA: TGTGCCAGCAGCGCCCACCCCAGGGGCGATCAGCCCCAGCATTTT

J gene: TRBJ1-4
clone size: few
D gene: NA
V gene: TRBV30
CDR3 protein: CAWSVTRNEKLFF
CDR3 DNA: TGTGCCTGGAGTGTCACAAGAAATGAAAAACTGTTTTTT

J gene: TRBJ2-6
clone size: few
D gene: TRBD1
V gene: TRBV7-8
CDR3 protein: CASSSNLYRGSGANVLTF
CDR3 DNA: TGTGCCAGCAGCTCTAACCTCTACAGGGGGTCTGGGGCCAACGTCCTGACTTTC

J gene: TRBJ1-4
clone size: few
D gene: NA
V gene: TRBV5-1
CDR3 protein: CASSLGSGEEKLFF
CDR3 DNA: TGCGCCAGCAGCTTGGGGAGTGGAGAAGAAAAACTGTTTTTT

J gene: TRBJ2-7
clone size: NA
D gene: TRBD1
V gene: TRBV18
CDR3 protein: CASSPGQGTYEQYF
CDR3 DNA: TGTGCCAGCTCACCGGGACAGGGAACCTACGAGCAGTACTTC

J gene: TRBJ2-4
clone size: few
D gene: NA
V gene: TRBV6-1
CDR3 protein: CASSEYRKNIQYF
CDR3 DNA: TGTGCCAGCAGTGAATACAGAAAAAACATTCAGTACTTC

J gene: TRBJ2-6
clone size: NA
D gene: TRBD1
V gene: TRBV7-2
CDR3 protein: CASSALGTGSSGANVLTF
CDR3 DNA: TGTGCCAGCAGCGCTCTGGGGACAGGGAGCTCTGGGGCCAACGTCCTGACTTTC

J gene: TRBJ2-1
clone size: few
D gene: TRBD2
V gene: TRBV5-8
CDR3 protein: CASSRVGLAGVEQFF
CDR3 DNA: TGTGCCAGCAGCCGGGTGGGACTAGCGGGGGTTGAGCAGTTCTTC

J gene: TRBJ2-7
clone size: NA
D gene: NA
V gene: TRBV27
CDR3 protein: CASSLWSGPYEQYF
CDR3 DNA: TGTGCCAGCAGTTTATGGTCAGGGCCCTACGAGCAGTACTTC

J gene: TRBJ2-7
clone size: NA
D gene: TRBD1
V gene: TRBV11-2
CDR3 protein: CASSDPGDRGLYEQYF
CDR3 DNA: TGTGCCAGCAGCGACCCGGGGGACAGGGGACTTTACGAGCAGTACTTC

J gene: TRBJ2-3
clone size: few
D gene: TRBD2
V gene: TRBV2
CDR3 protein: CATGGDTDTQYF
CDR3 DNA: TGTGCCACGGGAGGGGACACAGATACGCAGTATTTT

J gene: TRBJ2-5
clone size: few
D gene: NA
V gene: TRBV28
CDR3 protein: CASSLSLQETQYF
CDR3 DNA: TGTGCCAGCAGTTTATCCCTGCAAGAGACCCAGTACTTC

J gene: TRBJ1-1
clone size: few
D gene: NA
V gene: TRBV5-1
CDR3 protein: CASNVRGDTEAFF
CDR3 DNA: TGCGCCAGCAATGTCCGGGGGGACACTGAAGCTTTCTTT

J gene: TRBJ2-7
clone size: NA
D gene: NA
V gene: TRBV6-6
CDR3 protein: CASREQGSYEQYF
CDR3 DNA: TGTGCCAGCAGGGAACAGGGTTCCTACGAGCAGTACTTC

J gene: TRBJ2-7
clone size: few
D gene: NA
V gene: TRBV28
CDR3 protein: CASSLKLSYEQYF
CDR3 DNA: TGTGCCAGCAGTCTTAAGCTCTCATACGAGCAGTACTTC